Detailed here is one T cell receptor (beta chain). Its antigen is as yet unknown. The source of the sample is a study of T cell responses to AZD1222 COVID-19 vaccine. The study's findings and limits: There were mostly white British donors and more females than males, and clonal diversity was possibly underestimated. The span of vaccine-associated CD4 TCRs extended across spike, with dominance at 160-218 and 743-854. Per reports, nearly half of all spike-specific TCRs target regions that are unmutated in variants.

Here immunoSEQ multiplex PCR was the method, and the copy in TCRdb shows in-frame clones only, minus some. The sample carries approximately 190,000 clones, roughly 91% recorded once. CDR1 is LGHNA and CDR2 is YSLEER in the germline V gene. There are 14 residues in the CDR3. The V gene end was trimmed by 4 bases and the J gene end by 7 bases; junction bases not matched to a gene: 2. V and J are TRBV4-3 and TRBJ1-6, with TRBD1 matching 9 bases. Sequencing used peripheral blood, obtained on day 0 of AZD1222 vaccination. This receptor was obtained from an adult in good health. The CDR3: CASSRGTGNSPLHF. For the CDR3, the DNA is TGCGCCAGCAGCCGAGGGACAGGGAATTCACCCCTCCACTTT.